The 24 T cell receptor beta chains presented below share a single source sample, sequenced in a study of blood T cells in healthy people across ages. Using a J-beta primer mix together with a sample-barcoded 5' primer, a second PCR was run for roughly 7 to 12 cycles. TCRdb independently ran MiXCR on the 5' RACE reads; one entry per CDR3 protein. The sample shows fewer than 800,000 distinct CDR3 sequences, just under 25% of them seen only once. This sample also appeared in a second study, on T cells of mothers and their children.

The sample was blood. All receptors come from a boy under 18 in good health.

V usage is TRBV28 and J usage is TRBJ2-1; D may be TRBD2 (5 bases). Trimming took 3 bases from V and 10 from J, leaving 10 bases between them. In germline, CDR1 is MDHEN, CDR2 SYDVKM. CDR3 length: 12 residues. In nucleotides, the CDR3 is TGTGCCAGCAGTTTTAGGACTTACGAGCAGTTCTTC. Amino acid sequence: CASSFRTYEQFF.

The chain recombines TRBV15 with TRBJ2-5; D may be TRBD2 (5 bases). The V and J ends lost 3 bases and 7 bases respectively, with 12 bases between them. Germline assignment: CDR1 LNHNV and CDR2 YYDKDF (reference sequence). This CDR3 is built from 13 residues. CDR3 DNA sequence: TGTGCCACCAGCAGCCCCCCCGGGGTGACCCAGTACTTC. The encoded protein is CATSSPPGVTQYF.

This rearrangement joins TRBV14 to TRBJ2-7; D is uncertain. V was shortened by 1 base and J by 7 bases, with 14 bases between the two germline ends. Per the germline V gene, CDR1 is SGHDN and CDR2 is FVKESK. The CDR3 extends over 14 amino acids. The CDR3 spells CASSQVATVSEQYF. For the CDR3, the DNA is TGTGCCAGCAGCCAAGTCGCTACAGTCTCGGAGCAGTACTTC.

This clonotype has more than one count but fewer than ten. The chain uses TRBV5-6 and TRBJ2-5; no firm D call. CDR1 and CDR2 from the germline V gene are SGHDT and YYEEEE. This CDR3 region has 15 residues. V dropped 2 bases and J dropped 2 bases, with 13 bases sitting between them. DNA of the CDR3: TGTGCCAGCAGCTTCCTCCTCAAAGAGCAAGAGACCCAGTACTTC. The encoded protein is CASSFLLKEQETQYF.

This clonotype was picked up many times. The V call is TRBV12-3 or TRBV12-4, the J call TRBJ1-2, with D hard to call. This CDR3 comprises 12 residues. V was shortened by 3 bases and J by 2 bases, with 4 bases between the two germline ends. The CDR3 here is CASSLINYGYTF. The CDR3 DNA reads as TGTGCCAGCAGTTTGATCAACTATGGCTACACCTTC.

This clonotype has more than one count but fewer than ten. This chain uses TRBV9 with TRBJ1-1; 7 nucleotides line up with TRBD1. The CDR3 contains 13 residues. Germline-derived CDR1 and CDR2 are SGDLS and YYNGEE. Trimming removed 3 bases from V and 4 bases from J; junction bases left unmatched: 3. CDR3 sequence reads: CASSEDRTTEAFF. The CDR3 DNA is TGTGCCAGCAGCGAGGACAGGACCACTGAAGCTTTCTTT.

The chain employs TRBV20-1 and TRBJ1-4; 7 bases agree with TRBD1. Germline V lookup: CDR1 DFQATT, CDR2 SNEGSKA (reference sequence). There are 14 residues in the CDR3. With 3 bases clipped from V and 5 bases from J, the junction kept 6 bases outside the gene matches. CDR3 protein: CSASRDRWNEKLFF. The DNA of the CDR3 is TGCAGTGCTAGCCGGGACAGATGGAATGAAAAACTGTTTTTT.

A few counts support this clonotype. The chain employs TRBV5-5 and TRBJ2-1; 9 nucleotides line up with TRBD2. Per the germline V gene, CDR1 is SGHKS and CDR2 is YYEKEE (reference sequence). The CDR3 loop spans 15 amino acids. Losses at the gene ends were 2 bases for V and 6 bases for J; bases not matched to a gene: 6. CDR3 protein: CASSFGTSIFNEQFF. The CDR3 DNA sequence: TGTGCCAGCAGCTTCGGGACTAGCATTTTCAATGAGCAGTTCTTC.

The table lists this clonotype with a few counts. This sequence joins TRBV3-1 and TRBJ2-7; no clear D. From germline, CDR1 is LGHDT and CDR2 YNNKEL (reference sequence). The CDR3 spans 15 residues. The V and J ends lost 0 bases and 2 bases respectively, with 11 bases between them. CDR3 nucleotides: TGTGCCAGCAGCCAAGAGGGTCCTAAAGCCTACGAGCAGTACTTC. Translation: CASSQEGPKAYEQYF.

V gene TRBV2 combines with J gene TRBJ2-7; D may match TRBD1 or TRBD2 (5 bases each). Per the germline V gene, CDR1 is SNHLY and CDR2 is FYNNEI. Trimming left V 0 bases short and J 2 bases short, with 11 bases between. The CDR3 is made up of 15 amino acids. The chain's CDR3 is CASSEARGPTYEQYF. CDR3 in DNA: TGTGCCAGCAGTGAAGCGAGGGGACCTACCTACGAGCAGTACTTC. Based on the CDR3 plus reference TRBV2 and TRBJ2-7, the full variable domain is EPEVTQTPSHQVTQMGQEVILRCVPISNHLYFYWYRQILGQKVEFLVSFYNNEISEKSEIFDDQFSVERPDGSNFTLKIRSTKLEDSAMYFCASSEARGPTYEQYFGPGTRLTVT.

This rearrangement joins TRBV2 to TRBJ1-1; D ambiguous. Germline CDR1 SNHLY, CDR2 FYNNEI. The V end lost 5 bases, the J end lost 8 bases, and 15 bases lay between the germline ends. The CDR3 length is 13 residues. The CDR3 spells CASSPLTGGEAFF. The CDR3 DNA sequence: TGTGCCAGCAGTCCCTTGACGGGAGGCGAAGCTTTCTTT. The whole variable domain, remainder taken from reference TRBV2 and TRBJ1-1, is EPEVTQTPSHQVTQMGQEVILRCVPISNHLYFYWYRQILGQKVEFLVSFYNNEISEKSEIFDDQFSVERPDGSNFTLKIRSTKLEDSAMYFCASSPLTGGEAFFGQGTRLTVV.

The rearrangement links TRBV29-1 to TRBJ2-5; possibly TRBD2 for D (7 bases). The germline CDR1 and CDR2 sequences are SQVTM and ANQGSEA. The CDR3 runs to 13 residues. The V gene lost 8 bases and the J gene lost 4 bases, with 17 bases spanning the gap. DNA of the CDR3: TGCAGCCATGAGGGGGGGCTAGGAGAGACCCAGTACTTC. Protein: CSHEGGLGETQYF.

Remarks on this clonotype: The conserved phenylalanine or tryptophan is not found at the CDR3 terminus, so this likely reflects a read error. The DNA is omitted, as the CDR3 cannot be located on it reliably, and the CDR3 follows TCRdb's listing. The rearrangement uses TRBV12-3 or TRBV12-4 and TRBJ1-4; the listed D gene, TRBD1, was not tested against the DNA. 10 amino acids form the CDR3, both terminal residues included. CDR3 loop: CASRYPGPPV.

The chain is built from TRBV27 and TRBJ1-6, with 8 bases fitting TRBD1. Trimming took 1 base from V and 11 from J; bases not matched to a gene: 13. Germline values: CDR1 MNHEY, CDR2 SMNVEV (reference sequence). This CDR3 has 17 amino acids. The CDR3 DNA follows: TGTGCCAGCAGTTTATATATTCCAGGGGGCCGGCCGCCACCCCTCCACTTT. It codes for CASSLYIPGGRPPPLHF.

This clonotype was counted a few times. J is TRBJ2-5 and V is TRBV11-2; 8 positions match TRBD2. Germline values: CDR1 SGHAT, CDR2 FQNNGV. This CDR3 region has 18 residues. With V trimmed by 1 base and J by 5 bases, 15 bases remained unmatched. The CDR3 region is CASSLGSWRGAVDETQYF. The CDR3 bases are TGTGCCAGCAGCTTAGGATCTTGGCGGGGGGCGGTCGATGAGACCCAGTACTTC.

This chain uses TRBV29-1 with TRBJ2-7; TRBD1 aligns across 7 bases. The germline V gene encodes CDR1 SQVTM and CDR2 ANQGSEA. V trimming: 3 bases; J trimming: 3 bases; junction bases outside the gene matches: 2. The CDR3 runs 12 residues. The chain's CDR3 is CSVESGGYEQYF. In DNA, the CDR3 is TGCAGCGTTGAGTCAGGGGGCTACGAGCAGTACTTC.

The chain recombines TRBV29-1 with TRBJ2-1; D gene ambiguous. Trimming shortened V by 7 bases and J by 0 bases, and 10 bases separated the two germline ends. CDR1 and CDR2 (germline): SQVTM, ANQGSEA. The CDR3 is 13 amino acids. The CDR3 loop reads CSADRSSYNEQFF. The CDR3 nucleotides read TGCAGCGCCGACCGGAGCTCCTACAATGAGCAGTTCTTC.

The genes are TRBV5-6 and TRBJ1-5; D not resolved. CDR1 is SGHDT and CDR2 is YYEEEE in the germline V gene. V lost 0 bases to trimming and J lost 5 bases, with 6 bases between them. There are 13 residues in the CDR3. CDR3 nucleotide sequence: TGTGCCAGCAGCTTGGATCCCGATCAGCCCCAGCATTTT. Its protein product is CASSLDPDQPQHF.

Note on this clonotype: A read error is likely, as this CDR3 ends without the conserved phenylalanine or tryptophan. The J gene is TRBJ1-1, the V gene TRBV7-3, with D unclear. CDR3 length: 13 residues. Deletions cut 2 bases from V and 2 bases from J, with 6 bases between. Looked up from germline, CDR1 is SGHTA and CDR2 is FQGTGA. This CDR3 reads CASSLRGNTEAFL. CDR3 in DNA: TGTGCCAGCAGCTTACGGGGTAACACTGAAGCTTTCCTT.

This clonotype was picked up a small number of times. This chain connects TRBV7-9 to TRBJ2-5; D could derive from TRBD1 or TRBD2 (5 bases each). The end of the DNA is better explained by TRBJ2-1, so the J call may be wrong. The CDR3 length is 15 residues. CDR1 is SEHNR and CDR2 is FQNEAQ in the germline V gene (reference sequence). The CDR3 region has the DNA TGTGCCAGCAGCCCTACCACAGGACTCCTCAATGAGCAGTTCTTC. Its protein is CASSPTTGLLNEQFF.

The chain uses TRBV29-1 and TRBJ1-2; D might be TRBD1 (5 bases). In germline, CDR1 is SQVTM, CDR2 ANQGSEA. This CDR3 contains 12 residues. V lost 8 bases and J lost 5, with 15 bases in between. CDR3 in amino acids: CSSRTLLYGYTF. The CDR3 DNA sequence: TGCAGCTCTCGGACACTTTTATATGGCTACACCTTC.

This clonotype was counted a few times. The genes are TRBV6-2 or TRBV6-3 and TRBJ2-7, with 8 bases fitting TRBD1. The CDR3 spans 15 residues. Per germline, CDR1 MNHEY and CDR2 SVGEGT. Trimming took 2 bases from V and 5 from J; bases not matched to a gene: 8. The CDR3 nucleotides are TGTGCCAGCAGTTACGGTGGCAGGGGGCACAACGAGCAGTACTTC. The encoded protein is CASSYGGRGHNEQYF.

The chain combines TRBV9 with TRBJ2-5, with D perhaps matching TRBD2 (5 bases). Gene TRBJ2-7 matches the end of the DNA better, so the J call may be wrong. The CDR3 is 13 residues long. Germline V gene lookup returns CDR1 SGDLS and CDR2 YYNGEE. The CDR3 nucleotides read TGTGCCAGCAGCTCAAGAGGAGGAGTCGAGCAGTACTTC. Translated, it gives CASSSRGGVEQYF.

This clonotype was seen only a few times. The rearrangement links TRBV27 to TRBJ2-7; D may be TRBD1 (6 bases). The ends were cut back, 2 bases at V and 6 bases at J, with 14 bases in the middle. Germline-derived CDR1 and CDR2 are MNHEY and SMNVEV (reference sequence). CDR3 length: 14 amino acids. CDR3 sequence reads: CASSLTLQGSEQYF. The DNA for the CDR3 is TGTGCCAGCAGTTTAACCTTACAGGGTTCCGAGCAGTACTTC.